The entry that follows covers one TCR beta chain sequence. This clone was picked up a small number of times. It has no known antigen specificity. No per-base quality is available; no much larger clone lies one base away. Each donor gave one peripheral blood draw, approximately 110 mL on average, collected into heparinised tubes. Naive, central memory, regulatory and stem cell-like memory CD4+ T cells were sorted on a BD FACSAria II using a panel including CD45RO, CCR7, CD25, CD127, CD95 and CD27. All sorted populations exceeded 95% purity. Right away, PBMCs were isolated by Lymphoprep density gradient centrifugation and were stained directly, with no culture step. To minimize batch effects, samples were stained and sorted in pairs, one healthy donor with one patient per experiment. The source of the sample is a study of beta chain features in type 1 diabetes (dated by TCRdb to 2017 to 2018). About the investigation overall: Mean age, gender distribution, total cell number and subset yield did not differ between patients and healthy donors. A total of roughly 98,000,000 sorted cells were examined across all samples, and a strong correlation was observed between cell number per subset and RNA yield. In the study, recently diagnosed type 1 diabetes patients and matched healthy donors were compared on the TCRB repertoires of their sorted circulating CD4+ T cell subsets. Regulatory and stem cell-like memory subsets were obtained from only 8 patients and about 8 healthy donors, while naive and central memory subsets were obtained from all 30 or so donors. General conclusions and limits of the study: Naive, central memory and regulatory TCRB repertoires appeared to be more alike among patients than among healthy donors. PCR may preferentially amplify shorter templates, but because patient and control samples were amplified and corrected together, any resulting skew would affect both groups equally. At VDJ recombination sites, patients with type 1 diabetes made fewer insertions and deleted more nucleotides, a pattern implying thymic rearrangement abnormalities. Because cDNA was sequenced instead of genomic DNA, activated cells with high expression could be over-represented, although the groups did not differ in activation or CD3 levels. A moderate but significant shortening of TCRB CDR3 length was observed in type 1 diabetes patients in all four CD4+ subsets. Because small numbers of individuals were included in the HLA sub-analyses, any influence of HLA type on TCRB rearrangement was left unresolved.

The High Capacity cDNA Reverse Transcription Kit was used to reverse transcribe all of the isolated RNA, meaning that expressed TCRB transcripts were what got sequenced. Deep immunoSEQ sequencing was applied to naive, central memory and regulatory T cell samples, giving an average of about 3.7 million total reads per sample. Sorted cells were lysed in RLT buffer and RNA was extracted with DNase-treated RNeasy Micro or Mini kits, depending on cell number. To prevent cross-contamination, each cell subset was processed individually, whereas patient and healthy donor samples were processed jointly. Using the immunoSEQ multiplex PCR, TCRB sequences were amplified from cDNA into 87-bp fragments spanning the CDR3 region. The amplicons were sequenced using the Illumina HiSeq platform. The source study handled its data this way. PCR bias was computationally corrected using synthetic template baselines, reads within Hamming distance 2 were collapsed, and singletons that could not be merged were discarded. Reads were aligned against IMGT so that V, D and J genes, CDR3 length and insertions or deletions at six rearrangement sites could be assigned. Within each subset, clonotype counts were normalized to sorted cell number, after which true diversity and Gini coefficients were computed with the tcR R package. The overlap coefficient, calculated on TCRB nucleotide sequences, was used to quantify repertoire sharing. Entries here come from immuneACCESS through TCRdb and include only in-frame sequences with V and J called. Some clones fail to appear in such tables; in the studies checked, an unresolved V gene covers under half of the shortfall, and the cause of the remainder is unknown. That table supplies the V and J calls and clone size; D and trimming were determined from the DNA. Counted in this sample were about 340,000 clones; around 8% of them appeared once. The ten largest clones capture around 0.45% of the sample.

The germline ends are 13 bases apart after V is trimmed by 3 bases and J by 10 bases. CDR1 and CDR2 were assigned from the germline V gene as SGHTA and FQGNSA. Including cysteine and phenylalanine, the CDR3 has 13 amino acids. The entry retains the CDR3 DNA only, 39 bases that are in frame from base 1. The source is a woman younger than 30 in good health. The sequenced sample was central memory CD4+ T cells from blood. The rearrangement combines TRBV7-2 with TRBJ2-1, with the D gene call left open. The CDR3 corresponds to CASSFYLLAEQFF. The nucleotide sequence reads TGTGCCAGCAGCTTTTATTTACTGGCCGAGCAGTTCTTC.